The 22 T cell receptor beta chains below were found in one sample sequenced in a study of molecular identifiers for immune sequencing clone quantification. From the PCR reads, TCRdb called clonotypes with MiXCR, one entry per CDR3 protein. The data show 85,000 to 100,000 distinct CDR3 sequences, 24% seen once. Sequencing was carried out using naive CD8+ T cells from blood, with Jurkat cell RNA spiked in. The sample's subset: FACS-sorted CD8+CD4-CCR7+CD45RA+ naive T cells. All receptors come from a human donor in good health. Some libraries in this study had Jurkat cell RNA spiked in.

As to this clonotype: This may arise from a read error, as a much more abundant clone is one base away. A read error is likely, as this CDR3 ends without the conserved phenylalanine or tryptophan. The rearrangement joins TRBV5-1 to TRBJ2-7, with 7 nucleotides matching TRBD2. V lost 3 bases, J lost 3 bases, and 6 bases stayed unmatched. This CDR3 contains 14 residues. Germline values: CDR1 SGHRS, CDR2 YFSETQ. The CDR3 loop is CASSSGGGLYEQYS. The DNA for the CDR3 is TGCGCCAGCAGCTCGGGAGGTGGACTCTACGAGCAGTACTCC.

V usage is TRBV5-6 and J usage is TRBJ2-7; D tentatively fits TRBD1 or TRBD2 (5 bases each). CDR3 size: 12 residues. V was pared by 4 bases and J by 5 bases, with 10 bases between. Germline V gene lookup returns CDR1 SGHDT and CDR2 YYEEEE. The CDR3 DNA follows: TGTGCCAGCAGCCCCAGGGAGAACGAGCAGTACTTC. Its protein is CASSPRENEQYF.

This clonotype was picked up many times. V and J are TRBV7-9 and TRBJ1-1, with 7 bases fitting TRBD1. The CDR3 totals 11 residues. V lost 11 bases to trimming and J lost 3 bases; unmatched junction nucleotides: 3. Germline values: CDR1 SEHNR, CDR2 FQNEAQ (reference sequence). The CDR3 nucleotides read TGTGCCTCAGGGGGTGACACTGAAGCTTTCTTT. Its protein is CASGGDTEAFF.

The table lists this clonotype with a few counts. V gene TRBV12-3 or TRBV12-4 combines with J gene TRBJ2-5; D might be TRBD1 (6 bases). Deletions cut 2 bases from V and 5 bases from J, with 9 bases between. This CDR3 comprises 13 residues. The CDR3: CASSLYREETQYF. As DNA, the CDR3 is TGTGCCAGCAGTTTATACAGGGAGGAGACCCAGTACTTC.

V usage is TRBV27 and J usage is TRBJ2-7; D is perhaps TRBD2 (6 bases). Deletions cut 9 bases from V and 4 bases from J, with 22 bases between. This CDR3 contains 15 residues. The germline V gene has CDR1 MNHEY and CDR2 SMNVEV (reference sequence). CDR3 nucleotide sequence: TGTGCCAGGAGCCCGACCGGGACTGAATCTTACGAGCAGTACTTC. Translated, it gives CARSPTGTESYEQYF.

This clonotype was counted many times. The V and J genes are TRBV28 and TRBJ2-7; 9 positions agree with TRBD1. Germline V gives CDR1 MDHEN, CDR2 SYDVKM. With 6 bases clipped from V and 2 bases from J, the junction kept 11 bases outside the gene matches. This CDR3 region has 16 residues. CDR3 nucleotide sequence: TGTGCCAGCAGAACAACCGGGACAGGGATTACCTACGAGCAGTACTTC. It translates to CASRTTGTGITYEQYF. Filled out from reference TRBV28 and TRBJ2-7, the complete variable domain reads DVKVTQSSRYLVKRTGEKVFLECVQDMDHENMFWYRQDPGLGLRLIYFSYDVKMKEKGDIPEGYSVSREKKERFSLILESASTNQTSMYLCASRTTGTGITYEQYFGPGTRLTVT.

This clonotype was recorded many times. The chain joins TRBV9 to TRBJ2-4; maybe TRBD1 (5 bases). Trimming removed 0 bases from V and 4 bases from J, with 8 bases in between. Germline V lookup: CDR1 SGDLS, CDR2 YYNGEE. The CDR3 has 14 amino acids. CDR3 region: CASSVGTGKNIQYF. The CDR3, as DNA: TGTGCCAGCAGCGTAGGAACAGGAAAAAACATTCAGTACTTC.

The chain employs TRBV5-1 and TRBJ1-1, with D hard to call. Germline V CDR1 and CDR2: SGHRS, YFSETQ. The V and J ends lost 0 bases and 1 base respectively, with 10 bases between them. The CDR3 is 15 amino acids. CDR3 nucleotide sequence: TGCGCCAGCAGCTTGGCTGGAGGGCCGAACACTGAAGCTTTCTTT. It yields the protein CASSLAGGPNTEAFF.

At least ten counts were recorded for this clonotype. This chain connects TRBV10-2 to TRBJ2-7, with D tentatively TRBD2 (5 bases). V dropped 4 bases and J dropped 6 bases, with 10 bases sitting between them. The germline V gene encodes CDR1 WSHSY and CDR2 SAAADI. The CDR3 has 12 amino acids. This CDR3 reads CASSVPRGEQYF. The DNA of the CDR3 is TGCGCCAGCAGTGTCCCCCGGGGCGAGCAGTACTTC.

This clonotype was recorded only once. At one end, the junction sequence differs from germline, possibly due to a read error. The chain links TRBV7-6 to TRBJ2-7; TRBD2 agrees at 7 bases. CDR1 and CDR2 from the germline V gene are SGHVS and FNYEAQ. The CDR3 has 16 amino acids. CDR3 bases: TGTGCCGGCAGCTTAACTTTCGGGGGAGGGAGCTACGAGCAGTACTTC. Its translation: CAGSLTFGGGSYEQYF.

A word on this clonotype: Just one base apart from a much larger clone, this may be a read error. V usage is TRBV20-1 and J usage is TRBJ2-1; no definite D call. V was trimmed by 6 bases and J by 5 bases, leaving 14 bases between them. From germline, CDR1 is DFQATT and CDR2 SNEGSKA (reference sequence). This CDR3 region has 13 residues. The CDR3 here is CSAAAITHNEQFF. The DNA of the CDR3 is TGCAGTGCGGCCGCGATTACCCACAATGAGCAGTTCTTC.

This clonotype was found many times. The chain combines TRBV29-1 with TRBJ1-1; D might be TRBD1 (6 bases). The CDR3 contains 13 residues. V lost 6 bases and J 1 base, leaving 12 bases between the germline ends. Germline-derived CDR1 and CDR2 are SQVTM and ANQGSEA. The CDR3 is CSVRLTGNTEAFF. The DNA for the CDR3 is TGCAGCGTAAGACTGACAGGGAACACTGAAGCTTTCTTT.

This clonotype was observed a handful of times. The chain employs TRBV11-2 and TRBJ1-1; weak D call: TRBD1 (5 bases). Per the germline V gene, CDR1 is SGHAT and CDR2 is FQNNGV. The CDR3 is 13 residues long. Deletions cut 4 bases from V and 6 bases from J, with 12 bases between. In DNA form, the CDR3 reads TGTGCCAGCAGCTCTGAACGGGGGGCTGAAGCTTTCTTT. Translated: CASSSERGAEAFF.

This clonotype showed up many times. The CDR3 region has the DNA TGCAGTGCTTTTCTCACAGGGGAAGCCAAGAGGGAGCAGTACTTC. Protein: CSAFLTGEAKREQYF. This sequence joins TRBV20-1 and TRBJ2-7, with 7 bases identical to TRBD1. CDR1 and CDR2 (germline): DFQATT, SNEGSKA (reference sequence). The CDR3 has 15 residues. Unmatched junction bases numbered 17, after V lost 5 bases and J lost 7 bases.

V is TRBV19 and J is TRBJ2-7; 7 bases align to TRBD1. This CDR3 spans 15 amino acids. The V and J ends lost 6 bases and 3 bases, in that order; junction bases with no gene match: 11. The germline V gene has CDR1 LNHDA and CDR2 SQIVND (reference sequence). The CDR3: CASRARDSGFYEQYF. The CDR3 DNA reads TGTGCCAGTAGGGCCCGGGACAGCGGATTCTACGAGCAGTACTTC.

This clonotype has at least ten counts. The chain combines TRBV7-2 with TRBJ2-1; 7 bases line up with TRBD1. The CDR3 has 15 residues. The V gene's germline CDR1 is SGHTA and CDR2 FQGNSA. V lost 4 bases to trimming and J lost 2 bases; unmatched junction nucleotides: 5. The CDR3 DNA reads TGTGCCAGCAGCTCAGACAGGGCTACCTACAATGAGCAGTTCTTC. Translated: CASSSDRATYNEQFF. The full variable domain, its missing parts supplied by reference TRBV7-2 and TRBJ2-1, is GAGVSQSPSNKVTEKGKDVELRCDPISGHTALYWYRQSLGQGLEFLIYFQGNSAPDKSGLPSDRFSAERTGGSVSTLTIQRTQQEDSAVYLCASSSDRATYNEQFFGPGTRLTVL.

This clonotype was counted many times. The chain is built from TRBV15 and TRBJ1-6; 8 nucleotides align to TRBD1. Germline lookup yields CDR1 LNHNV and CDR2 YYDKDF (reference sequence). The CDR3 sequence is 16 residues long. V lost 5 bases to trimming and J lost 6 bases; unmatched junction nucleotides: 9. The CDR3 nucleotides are TGTGCCACCAGCCGGCTGTTGGGACAGGCTAATTCACCCCTCCACTTT. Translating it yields CATSRLLGQANSPLHF.

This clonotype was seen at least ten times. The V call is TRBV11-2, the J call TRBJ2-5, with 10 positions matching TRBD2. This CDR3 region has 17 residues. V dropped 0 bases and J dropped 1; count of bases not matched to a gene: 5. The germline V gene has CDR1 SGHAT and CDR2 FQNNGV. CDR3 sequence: CASSLELAGSFQETQYF. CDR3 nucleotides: TGTGCCAGCAGCTTAGAACTAGCGGGGAGTTTCCAAGAGACCCAGTACTTC.

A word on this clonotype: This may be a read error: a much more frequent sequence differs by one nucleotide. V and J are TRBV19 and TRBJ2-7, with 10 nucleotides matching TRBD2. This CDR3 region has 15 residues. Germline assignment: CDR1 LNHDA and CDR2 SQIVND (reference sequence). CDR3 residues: CASSIVSGGTYAQYF. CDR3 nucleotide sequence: TGTGCCAGTAGTATAGTTAGCGGGGGGACCTACGCGCAGTACTTC.

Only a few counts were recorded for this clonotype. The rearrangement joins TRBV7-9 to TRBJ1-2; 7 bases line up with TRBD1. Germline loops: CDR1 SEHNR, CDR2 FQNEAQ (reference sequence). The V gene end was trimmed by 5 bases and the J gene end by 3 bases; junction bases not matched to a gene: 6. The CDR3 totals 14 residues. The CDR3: CASSTSGTDYGYTF. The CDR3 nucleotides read TGTGCCAGCAGCACCTCCGGGACAGACTATGGCTACACCTTC.

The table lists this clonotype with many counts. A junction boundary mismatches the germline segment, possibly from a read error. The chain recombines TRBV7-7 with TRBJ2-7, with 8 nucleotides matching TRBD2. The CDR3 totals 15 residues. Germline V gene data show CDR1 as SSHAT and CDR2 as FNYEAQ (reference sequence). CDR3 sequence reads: CASSLGEAGAGEQYF. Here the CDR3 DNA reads TGTGCTAGCAGCTTAGGAGAAGCGGGAGCGGGGGAGCAGTACTTC.

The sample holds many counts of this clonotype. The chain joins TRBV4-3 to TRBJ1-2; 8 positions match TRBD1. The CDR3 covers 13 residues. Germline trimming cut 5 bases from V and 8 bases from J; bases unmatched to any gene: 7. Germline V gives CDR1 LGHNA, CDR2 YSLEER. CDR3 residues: CASSFNRGAGYTF. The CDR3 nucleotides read TGCGCCAGCAGCTTCAACAGGGGGGCCGGCTACACCTTC.